One and the same sample provided the 9 T cell receptor beta chains below, sequenced in a study of blood T cell repertoires in COVID-19. Clones were sequenced by immunoSEQ multiplex PCR, and TCRdb holds only the in-frame ones, with some missing. Here the sample spans about 200,000 clones, approximately 82% being singletons. Input material: peripheral blood. The receptor set was obtained from a human donor with acute or convalescent COVID-19. The donor label of this sample is uncertain.

The chain is built from TRBV7-9 and TRBJ2-1; the D is unclear. The CDR3 has 15 amino acids. V was pared by 2 bases and J by 0 bases, with 8 bases between. CDR1 is SEHNR, CDR2 FQNEAQ, per germline (reference sequence). The DNA of the CDR3 is TGTGCCAGCAGCTTAAGTATGAGCTCCTACAATGAGCAGTTCTTC. It specifies CASSLSMSSYNEQFF. Using reference TRBV7-9 and TRBJ2-1 for the parts outside the CDR3, the full variable domain is DTGVSQNPRHKITKRGQNVTFRCDPISEHNRLYWYRQTLGQGPEFLTYFQNEAQLEKSRLLSDRFSAERPKGSFSTLEIQRTEQGDSAMYLCASSLSMSSYNEQFFGPGTRLTVL.

This clone occurred once. The chain carries TRBV28 and TRBJ2-7; 8 bases are shared with TRBD2. Germline V CDR1 and CDR2: MDHEN, SYDVKM. CDR3 length equals 15 residues. V shed 2 bases and J 3 bases; nucleotides not matched to a gene: 6. The chain's CDR3 is CASSLIGTRDYEQYF. The CDR3 coding sequence is TGTGCCAGCAGTTTAATTGGGACTAGGGACTACGAGCAGTACTTC.

The chain combines TRBV19 with TRBJ2-1; 7 nucleotides agree with TRBD2. The CDR3 has 14 residues. CDR1 LNHDA and CDR2 SQIVND come from the germline V gene (reference sequence). The V segment lost 6 bases and the J segment 8 bases; nucleotides outside the gene matches: 10. The CDR3 reads CASREGGLGDEQFF. The CDR3 DNA sequence: TGTGCCAGTAGGGAGGGAGGGCTTGGCGATGAGCAGTTCTTC.

The chain carries TRBV4-1 and TRBJ2-6, with TRBD2 matching 15 bases. This CDR3 is 22 amino acids long. V shed 3 bases, J shed 0 bases, and the junction held 12 bases outside the gene matches. Germline V gene data show CDR1 as MGHRA and CDR2 as YSYEKL. CDR3 protein: CASSQAPGLAGGSDSGANVLTF. CDR3 DNA: TGCGCCAGCAGCCAGGCCCCGGGACTAGCGGGAGGCAGCGACTCTGGGGCCAACGTCCTGACTTTC.

The table lists this clone with a few counts. CDR3: CAIRGGGFEQFF. The DNA of the CDR3 is TGTGCCATCAGAGGGGGCGGGTTTGAGCAGTTCTTC. V gene TRBV10-3 combines with J gene TRBJ2-1; 7 bases line up with TRBD1. This CDR3 is built from 12 residues. The trim removed 6 bases at V and 9 bases at J, leaving 5 bases unmatched. Germline CDR1 reads ENHRY; CDR2 reads SYGVKD.

This clone appeared a few times. The chain recombines TRBV25-1 with TRBJ1-4; 9 bases line up with TRBD1. This CDR3 is 18 amino acids long. Germline CDR1 MGHDK, CDR2 SYGVNS. J lost 0 bases, V lost 9 bases, and 14 bases had no gene match. CDR3 coding DNA: TGTGCCAGATACCGGACAGGGGAAGAAGGTGCAACTAATGAAAAACTGTTTTTT. This translates into CARYRTGEEGATNEKLFF.

The chain uses TRBV5-1 and TRBJ2-6; maybe TRBD1 (5 bases). CDR1 is SGHRS and CDR2 is YFSETQ in the germline V gene. V was pared by 4 bases and J by 2 bases, with 10 bases between. The CDR3 runs 15 residues. The DNA of the CDR3 is TGCGCCAGCAGCATGACAGTACCTGGGGCCAACGTCCTGACTTTC. Amino acid sequence: CASSMTVPGANVLTF.

The J gene is TRBJ1-5, the V gene TRBV27; no clear D gene. CDR3 length equals 16 residues. The ends were cut back, 5 bases at V and 1 base at J, with 15 bases in the middle. The germline CDR1 and CDR2 sequences are MNHEY and SMNVEV (reference sequence). This CDR3 reads CASSPGPRGSNQPQHF. DNA for the CDR3: TGTGCCAGCAGTCCCGGCCCCCGAGGGAGCAATCAGCCCCAGCATTTT.

V gene TRBV2 combines with J gene TRBJ2-7; the D gene is possibly TRBD1 (6 bases). The germline CDR1 and CDR2 sequences are SNHLY and FYNNEI. The V gene lost 6 bases and the J gene lost 4 bases, with 13 bases spanning the gap. The CDR3 runs to 13 residues. CDR3 region: CASSGPQGYEQYF. The CDR3 DNA reads TGTGCCAGCAGCGGACCACAGGGTTACGAGCAGTACTTC.